Listed here are 14 T cell receptor beta chains from one sample, sequenced in a study of brain T cells in children with intractable seizures. The assay was immunoSEQ multiplex PCR, and TCRdb's table has in-frame clones only and misses some. The profile covers approximately 41,000 clones, with around nine tenths appearing a single time and 6.3% taken by the ten largest. The starting material was peripheral blood, obtained at surgery. Receptors were obtained from a girl aged 2 to 9 with tuberous sclerosis and intractable seizures.

This clone came up a few times. This chain links TRBV28 with TRBJ1-2; no reliable D call. Trimming pared 4 bases from V and 2 bases from J, leaving 17 bases between. CDR3 size: 16 residues. The germline V gene encodes CDR1 MDHEN and CDR2 SYDVKM. The chain's CDR3 is CASSSQLTGYNYGYTF. CDR3 sequence (DNA): TGTGCCAGCAGTTCCCAGTTAACGGGATACAACTATGGCTACACCTTC.

The chain carries TRBV5-5 and TRBJ1-3; D possibly corresponds to TRBD1 (5 bases). Trimming took off 3 bases at V and 1 base at J, with 17 bases between the two ends. The CDR3 consists of 17 residues. CDR1 and CDR2 from the germline V gene are SGHKS and YYEKEE (reference sequence). CDR3 DNA sequence: TGTGCCAGCAGCTCCCGACAGCGAAATCCTTCTGGAAACACCATATATTTT. It is translated as CASSSRQRNPSGNTIYF.

This clone showed up just once. The V and J genes are TRBV23-1 and TRBJ1-4; the match to TRBD1 covers 9 bases. TRBV23-1 is reported as an ORF; its role is uncertain. V shed 10 bases, J shed 6 bases, and the junction held 6 bases outside the gene matches. This CDR3 is 13 amino acids long. In nucleotides, the CDR3 is TGCGCCATCCCCGGGACAGGGTATGAAAAACTGTTTTTT. It encodes CAIPGTGYEKLFF.

V and J are TRBV3-1 (or the pseudogene TRBV3-2) and TRBJ2-5; the D gene is possibly TRBD2 (5 bases). This CDR3 spans 15 amino acids. Germline loops: CDR1 LGHDT, CDR2 YNNKEL (reference sequence). V was shortened by 2 bases and J by 2 bases, with 12 bases between the two germline ends. The CDR3 region is CASSQTRNYQETQYF. For the CDR3, the DNA is TGTGCCAGCAGCCAAACTAGGAACTATCAAGAGACCCAGTACTTC.

The rearrangement links TRBV30 to TRBJ2-2, with TRBD1 matching 7 bases. The CDR3 extends over 14 amino acids. Germline-derived CDR1 and CDR2 are GTSNPN and SVGIG (reference sequence). The J segment lost 5 bases and the V segment lost 2 bases, leaving 5 bases of the junction unmatched. The CDR3 nucleotides read TGTGCCTGGAGTAGAGACAGGGCAACCGGGGAGCTGTTTTTT. Protein sequence: CAWSRDRATGELFF.

The rearrangement links TRBV5-6 to TRBJ1-2; no clear D. V lost 4 bases and J 4 bases, leaving 20 bases between the germline ends. This CDR3 is 16 amino acids long. Germline V gives CDR1 SGHDT, CDR2 YYEEEE. The CDR3 DNA reads TGTGCCAGCAGCCCTACCTCCTCGGGGAAGGGCTATGGCTACACCTTC. Protein sequence: CASSPTSSGKGYGYTF.

This clone was counted between two and nine times. V is TRBV6-5 and J is TRBJ1-1; D may be TRBD1 (6 bases). The CDR3 length is 14 residues. Between the trimmed V and J ends, which lost 7 bases and 8 bases, there was a span of 20 bases. The germline CDR1 and CDR2 sequences are MNHEY and SVGAGI. The CDR3 sequence is CASMIRRDTAEAFF. The CDR3 DNA is TGTGCCAGCATGATACGCCGGGACACTGCCGAAGCTTTCTTT.

This sequence joins TRBV5-8 and TRBJ1-1, with a tentative D call TRBD1 (5 bases). This CDR3 is 16 amino acids long. Germline CDR1 is SGHTS and CDR2 is YDEGEE. V gave up 4 bases and J gave up 0 bases, with 16 bases separating them. In DNA form, the CDR3 reads TGTGCCAGCAGCCCAGTGGGACTAACAATGAACACTGAAGCTTTCTTT. It yields the protein CASSPVGLTMNTEAFF.

The rearrangement joins TRBV24-1 to TRBJ2-5, with 9 nucleotides matching TRBD1. Germline V gene lookup returns CDR1 KGHDR and CDR2 SFDVKD. V gave up 3 bases and J gave up 1 base; unmatched junction bases: 5. The CDR3 is 16 residues long. The CDR3 sequence: CATSDPGTGLQETQYF. The CDR3 DNA is TGTGCCACCAGTGATCCAGGGACAGGGCTCCAAGAGACCCAGTACTTC.

This sequence joins TRBV24-1 and TRBJ1-1; 7 bases map to TRBD1. The CDR3 has 11 amino acids. The V segment lost 11 bases and the J segment 9 bases; nucleotides outside the gene matches: 8. Looked up from germline, CDR1 is KGHDR and CDR2 is SFDVKD. This CDR3 reads CAIQGDGKAFF. The CDR3 nucleotides are TGTGCCATCCAGGGGGACGGTAAAGCTTTCTTT.

This clone was recorded only once. The genes are TRBV24-1 and TRBJ1-5; D not certain. With 3 bases removed from V and 5 bases from J, the gap between germline ends came to 10 bases. The CDR3 is 14 residues long. Germline V gene sequence: CDR1 KGHDR, CDR2 SFDVKD. The CDR3 DNA sequence: TGTGCCACCAGTGATCAGGACTACGATCAGCCCCAGCATTTT. This encodes CATSDQDYDQPQHF.

This rearrangement joins TRBV2 to TRBJ1-2; D not resolved. CDR3 size: 15 residues. Per germline, CDR1 SNHLY and CDR2 FYNNEI. V dropped 3 bases and J dropped 3 bases, with 14 bases sitting between them. CDR3 sequence reads: CASSERRQEHYGYTF. The CDR3 region has the DNA TGTGCCAGCAGTGAGAGGCGGCAGGAACACTATGGCTACACCTTC. The full variable domain, in which reference TRBV2 and TRBJ1-2 provide the parts outside the CDR3, is EPEVTQTPSHQVTQMGQEVILRCVPISNHLYFYWYRQILGQKVEFLVSFYNNEISEKSEIFDDQFSVERPDGSNFTLKIRSTKLEDSAMYFCASSERRQEHYGYTFGSGTRLTVV.

CDR3 nucleotides: TGTGCCAGCAGCCCCGGGACAGGGGTCGATCATACGCAGTATTTT. This gives the protein CASSPGTGVDHTQYF. The V gene is TRBV5-6, the J gene TRBJ2-3; the match to TRBD1 covers 10 bases. The CDR3 has 15 amino acids. The J segment lost 7 bases and the V segment lost 4 bases, leaving 9 bases of the junction unmatched. CDR1 and CDR2 from the germline V gene are SGHDT and YYEEEE. The entire variable domain, with the rest obtained from reference TRBV5-6 and TRBJ2-3, is as follows: DAGVTQSPTHLIKTRGQQVTLRCSPKSGHDTVSWYQQALGQGPQFIFQYYEEEERQRGNFPDRFSGHQFPNYSSELNVNALLLGDSALYLCASSPGTGVDHTQYFGPGTRLTVL.

V is TRBV6-6 and J is TRBJ2-1; TRBD2 matches 8 bases. Germline V CDR1 and CDR2: MNHNY, SVGAGI (reference sequence). The junction had 2 bases not matched to a gene; V was cut back by 1 base and J by 0 bases. The CDR3 loop spans 16 amino acids. The CDR3 region is CASSYFSGGSYNEQFF. The CDR3 DNA is TGTGCCAGCAGTTACTTCAGCGGGGGCTCCTACAATGAGCAGTTCTTC.